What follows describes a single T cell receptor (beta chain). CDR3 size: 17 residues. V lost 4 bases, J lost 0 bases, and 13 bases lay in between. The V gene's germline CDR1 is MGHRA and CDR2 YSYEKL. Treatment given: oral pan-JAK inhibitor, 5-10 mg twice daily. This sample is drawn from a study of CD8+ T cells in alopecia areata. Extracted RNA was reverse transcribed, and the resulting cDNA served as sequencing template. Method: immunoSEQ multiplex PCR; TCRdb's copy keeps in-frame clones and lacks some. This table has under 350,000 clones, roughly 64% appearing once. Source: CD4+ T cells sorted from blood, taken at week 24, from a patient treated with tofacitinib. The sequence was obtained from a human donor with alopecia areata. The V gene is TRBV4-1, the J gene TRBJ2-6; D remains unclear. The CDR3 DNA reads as TGCGCCAGCAGCCGCTATACGAGAAGCTCTGGGGCCAACGTCCTGACTTTC. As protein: CASSRYTRSSGANVLTF.